A selection of T cell receptor beta chains follows, all from one sample in a study of T-cell memory formation after mild COVID-19. MiXCR, applied by TCRdb to the 5' RACE reads, yields one record per CDR3 protein. The sample includes 470,000 or so distinct CDR3 sequences, 20% to 25% of them seen just once. Sequencing was done on a sample of PBMCs or a T cell subset sorted from them (not recorded which). The receptors shown here come from an adult woman who had mild COVID-19 (a few samples of this study predate the infection). Cell type and time point are not known. The CDR3 runs from the conserved cysteine through the conserved F or W. Each record gives: J gene, clone size, V gene, D gene, CDR3 length, CDR3 DNA, CDR3 protein. The D gene is left open where the match is weak. Part of the rows lack a size; the others show once, few, many or a class for expanded clones.

TRBJ1-2 | few | TRBV2 | NA | 14 | TGTGCCAGCAGTGAAGAGTTGGCGAACTATGGCTACACCTTC | CASSEELANYGYTF
TRBJ2-7 | NA | TRBV19 | NA | 15 | TGTGCCAGTAGTAAGCAAGGACAGACAAGGGACGAGCAGTACTTC | CASSKQGQTRDEQYF
TRBJ1-1 | few | TRBV11-1 | TRBD1 | 16 | TGTGCCAGCAGCCCCGGGACAGGAACACAGGGCACTGAAGCTTTCTTT | CASSPGTGTQGTEAFF
TRBJ2-1 | few | TRBV6-5 | TRBD1 | 15 | TGTGCCAGCAGTTACTTACCCAGGGGGCAGGGTGAGCAGTTCTTC | CASSYLPRGQGEQFF
TRBJ2-7 | NA | TRBV4-1 | NA | 16 | TGCGCCAGCAGCCAAGATCCGACTACGATAACCTACGAGCAGTACTTC | CASSQDPTTITYEQYF
TRBJ1-2 | NA | TRBV19 | TRBD1 | 14 | TGTGCCAGTAGTATAACAGGGGGCGGCTATGGCTACACCTTC | CASSITGGGYGYTF
TRBJ2-7 | NA | TRBV5-4 | NA | 14 | TGTGCCACTGAACGGGGGGCGAGCTCCTACGAGCAGTACTTC | CATERGASSYEQYF
TRBJ2-7 | few | TRBV28 | TRBD1 | 15 | TGTGCCAGCAGACCAACGGGACAGGGCTCCTACGAGCAGTACTTC | CASRPTGQGSYEQYF
TRBJ2-7 | few | TRBV5-1 | TRBD2 | 16 | TGCGCCAGCAGCTTGGGTGCCCGGGGGGGCTCCTACGAGCAGTACTTC | CASSLGARGGSYEQYF
TRBJ2-7 | few | TRBV6-5 | TRBD2 | 15 | TGTGCCAGCATCTCACCGGGACTAGCGGGAGTTGAGCAGTACTTC | CASISPGLAGVEQYF